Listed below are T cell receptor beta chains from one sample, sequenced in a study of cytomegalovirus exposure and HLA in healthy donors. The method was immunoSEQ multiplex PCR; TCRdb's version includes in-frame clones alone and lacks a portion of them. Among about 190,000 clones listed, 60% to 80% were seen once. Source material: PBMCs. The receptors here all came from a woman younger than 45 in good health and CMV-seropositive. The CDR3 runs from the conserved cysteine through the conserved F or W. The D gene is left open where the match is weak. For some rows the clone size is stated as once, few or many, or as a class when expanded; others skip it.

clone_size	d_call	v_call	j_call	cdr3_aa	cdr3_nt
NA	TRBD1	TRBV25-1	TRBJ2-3	CASSEWLDRGRSDTQYF	TGTGCCAGCAGTGAATGGTTGGACAGGGGGCGGTCAGATACGCAGTATTTT
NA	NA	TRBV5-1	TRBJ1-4	CASSSGGGDEKLFF	TGCGCCAGCAGCTCTGGGGGGGGTGATGAAAAACTGTTTTTT
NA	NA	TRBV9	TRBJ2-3	CASSVAGGEVGDTQYF	TGTGCCAGCAGCGTAGCCGGGGGAGAGGTGGGGGATACGCAGTATTTT
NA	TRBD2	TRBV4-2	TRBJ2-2	CASSQAGRGEFELAGELFF	TGTGCCAGCAGCCAAGCGGGCCGGGGGGAGTTCGAGTTGGCCGGGGAGCTGTTTTTT
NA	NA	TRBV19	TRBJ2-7	CASRQGGGYEQYF	TGTGCCAGTAGGCAGGGAGGAGGATACGAGCAGTACTTC
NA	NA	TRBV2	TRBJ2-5	CASSDWPNQETQYF	TGTGCCAGCAGTGATTGGCCCAACCAAGAGACCCAGTACTTC
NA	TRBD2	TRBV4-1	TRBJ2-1	CASSQVVLAGAIEQFF	TGCGCCAGCAGCCAAGTTGTGCTAGCGGGAGCAATTGAGCAGTTCTTC
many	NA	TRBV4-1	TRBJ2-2	CASSQIDMGLNTGELFF	TGCGCCAGCAGCCAGATAGACATGGGCCTCAACACCGGGGAGCTGTTTTTT
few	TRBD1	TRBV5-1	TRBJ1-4	CASSAQQGAGEKLFF	TGCGCCAGCAGCGCCCAACAGGGGGCGGGAGAAAAACTGTTTTTT
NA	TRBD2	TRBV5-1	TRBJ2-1	CASSLQEAGLAGYNEQFF	TGCGCCAGCAGCTTACAGGAAGCGGGACTAGCGGGGTACAATGAGCAGTTCTTC
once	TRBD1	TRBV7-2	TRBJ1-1	CASSLEGGSTEAFF	TGTGCCAGCAGCTTAGAAGGGGGCAGCACTGAAGCTTTCTTT
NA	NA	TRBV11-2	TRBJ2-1	CASSVGGTTYNEQFF	TGTGCCAGCAGCGTAGGGGGGACTACCTACAATGAGCAGTTCTTC
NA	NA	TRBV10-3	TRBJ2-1	CAISESGQYSEQFF	TGTGCCATCAGTGAGTCTGGGCAGTACAGTGAGCAGTTCTTC
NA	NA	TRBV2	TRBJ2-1	CASSEASGAPYNEQFF	TGTGCCAGCAGTGAAGCGTCAGGGGCCCCCTACAATGAGCAGTTCTTC
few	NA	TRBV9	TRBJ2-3	CASSVELRLDTQYF	TGTGCCAGCAGCGTAGAGCTGAGGCTGGATACGCAGTATTTT
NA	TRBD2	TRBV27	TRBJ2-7	CASGLAGGYEQYF	TGTGCCAGCGGATTAGCGGGAGGCTACGAGCAGTACTTC
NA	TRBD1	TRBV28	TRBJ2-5	CASSLIPGTGGETQYF	TGTGCCAGCAGTTTAATTCCGGGGACAGGGGGTGAGACCCAGTACTTC
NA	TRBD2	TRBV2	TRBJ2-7	CASRRLAVTSSYEQYF	TGTGCCAGCAGAAGACTAGCGGTAACCAGCTCCTACGAGCAGTACTTC
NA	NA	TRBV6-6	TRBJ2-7	CASSYPEGPTSYEQYF	TGTGCCAGCAGTTACCCCGAGGGCCCCACCTCCTACGAGCAGTACTTC